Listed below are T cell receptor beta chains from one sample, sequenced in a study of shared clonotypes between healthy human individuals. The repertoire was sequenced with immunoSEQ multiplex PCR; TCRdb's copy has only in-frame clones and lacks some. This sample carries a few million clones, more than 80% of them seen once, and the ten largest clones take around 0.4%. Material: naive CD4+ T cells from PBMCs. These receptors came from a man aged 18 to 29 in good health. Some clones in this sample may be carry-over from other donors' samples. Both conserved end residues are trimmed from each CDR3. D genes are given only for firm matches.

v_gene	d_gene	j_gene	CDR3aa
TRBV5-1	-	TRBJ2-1	ASNRQADSYNEQF
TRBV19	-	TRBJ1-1	ASSIVFFSQNTEAF
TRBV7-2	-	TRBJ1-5	ASGERGNQPQH
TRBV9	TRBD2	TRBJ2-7	ASSSGTSTDEQY
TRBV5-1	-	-	ASSFRTEDDEQY
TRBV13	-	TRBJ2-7	ASSSNPTGSYEQY
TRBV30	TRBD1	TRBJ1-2	AWRDRTGAPGYT
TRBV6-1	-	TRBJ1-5	ASNRETYSNQPQH
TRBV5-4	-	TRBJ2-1	ASSLKQAGTNEQF
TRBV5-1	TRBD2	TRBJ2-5	ASSSIAGVMETQY
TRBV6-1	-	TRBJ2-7	ASSEAGSSYEQY
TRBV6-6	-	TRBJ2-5	ASSYLSGAGTQY
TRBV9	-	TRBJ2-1	ASSPIPGRSSYNEQF
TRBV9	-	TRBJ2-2	ASGRQGSSGRANTGELF
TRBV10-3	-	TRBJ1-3	AISAPQGYTIY
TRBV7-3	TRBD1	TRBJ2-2	ASSPRQGGTGELF
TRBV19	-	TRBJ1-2	ASSIVERSGYT
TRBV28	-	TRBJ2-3	ASSFSAGATDTQY
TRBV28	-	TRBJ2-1	ASRSGLYNEQF
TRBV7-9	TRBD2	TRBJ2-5	ASSMGLAGGLVGETQY
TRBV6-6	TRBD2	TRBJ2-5	ASSYALAGEQETQY
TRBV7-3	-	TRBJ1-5	ASSPSGDNQPQH
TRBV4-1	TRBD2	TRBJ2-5	ASSPRPSGSAETQY
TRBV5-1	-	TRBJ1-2	ATTTGLSNYGYT
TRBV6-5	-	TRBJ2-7	ASSYGRGYEQY
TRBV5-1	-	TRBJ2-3	ASSLGLSYTDTQY
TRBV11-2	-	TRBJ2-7	ASSLPSPTTYEQY
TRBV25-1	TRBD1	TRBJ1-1	ASRGQGGNTEAF
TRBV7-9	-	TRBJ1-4	ASSEPSSVEKLF
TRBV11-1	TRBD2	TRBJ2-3	ASSPGRVTQY
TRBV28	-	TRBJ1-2	ASSSDEWYT
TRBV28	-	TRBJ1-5	ASSLGANSNQPQH
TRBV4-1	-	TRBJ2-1	ASRSPKGGYNEQF
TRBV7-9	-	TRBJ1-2	ASKLEGGKNGYT
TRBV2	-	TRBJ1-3	ASMGPRLAGNTIY
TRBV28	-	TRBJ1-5	ASSSPGGENQPQH
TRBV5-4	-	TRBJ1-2	ASSGTGLSNYGYT
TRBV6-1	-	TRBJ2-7	ASSEALHFSYEQY
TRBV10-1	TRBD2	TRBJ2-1	ASSLRTSGKNEQF
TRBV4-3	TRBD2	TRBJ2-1	ASSQTLAGDNNEQF
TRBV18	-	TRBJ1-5	ASSPLASNQPQH